Shown below are 26 T cell receptor beta chains from a single sample sequenced in a study of patients and donors after allogeneic stem cell transplantation. TCRdb reprocessed the RT-PCR reads via MiXCR and lists one record per CDR3 protein. Here the sample spans over 350,000 distinct CDR3 sequences, 15% to 20% being singletons. Sequenced sample: blood, either unsorted or a sorted T cell fraction (not recorded which). These receptors all come from a human donor who was either an allogeneic HSCT recipient or a stem cell or donor lymphocyte infusion donor (not recorded which). It is not recorded whose cells these are; they may come from a transplant donor.

The sample holds a few counts of this clonotype. V usage is TRBV7-3 and J usage is TRBJ1-5; D perhaps matches TRBD1 (6 bases). This CDR3 spans 13 amino acids. CDR1 is SGHTA, CDR2 FQGTGA, per germline. Between the trimmed V and J ends, which lost 1 base and 11 bases, there was a span of 12 bases. As DNA, the CDR3 is TGTGCCAGCAGCTTAAAACGGGACACAGCCCAGCATTTT. Amino acid sequence: CASSLKRDTAQHF.

This clonotype was seen more than once but under ten times. The J gene is TRBJ2-1, the V gene TRBV25-1, with TRBD2 matching over 13 bases. V shed 8 bases, J shed 9 bases, and the junction held 7 bases outside the gene matches. Germline V gives CDR1 MGHDK, CDR2 SYGVNS. The CDR3 totals 14 residues. The CDR3 loop is CASWRGLAGSEQFF. CDR3 coding DNA: TGTGCCAGCTGGCGGGGACTAGCGGGAAGTGAGCAGTTCTTC.

A few counts support this clonotype. The J gene is TRBJ1-6, the V gene TRBV2, with 7 positions matching TRBD1. Germline values: CDR1 SNHLY, CDR2 FYNNEI. V trimming: 6 bases; J trimming: 9 bases; junction bases outside the gene matches: 14. The CDR3 runs 16 residues. The CDR3: CASRTLGQERGSPLHF. CDR3 coding DNA: TGTGCCAGCAGGACCCTAGGACAGGAAAGAGGTTCACCCCTCCACTTT.

This clonotype was found a few times. The junction differs from germline at one of its ends, possibly a read error. This chain joins TRBV7-7 and TRBJ2-2, with a weak D call TRBD1 (6 bases). Germline V gene sequence: CDR1 SSHAT, CDR2 FNYEAQ (reference sequence). The CDR3 is 15 residues long. CDR3 coding DNA: TGTGCTAGCAGCTTGACCCCCGGGACACCCGAGGAGCTGTTTTTT. Its protein is CASSLTPGTPEELFF.

This clonotype came up a few times. This chain uses TRBV4-2 with TRBJ1-3; D might be TRBD1 (6 bases). This CDR3 is 16 amino acids long. CDR1 and CDR2 (germline): LGHNA, YNFKEQ. V dropped 2 bases and J dropped 0 bases, with 11 bases sitting between them. CDR3: CASSQRQASSGNTIYF. CDR3 nucleotide sequence: TGTGCCAGCAGCCAACGACAGGCGTCCTCTGGAAACACCATATATTTT.

This clonotype has a handful of counts. The V and J genes are TRBV11-2 and TRBJ1-1; D might be TRBD1 (5 bases). The germline CDR1 and CDR2 sequences are SGHAT and FQNNGV. This CDR3 contains 15 residues. Trimming stripped 0 bases from V and 8 bases from J, with 16 bases between. In DNA, the CDR3 is TGTGCCAGCAGCTTAGAGGGTCGGAGGAACAGGGAAGCTTTCTTT. It codes for CASSLEGRRNREAFF.

This clonotype was observed a few times. The rearrangement links TRBV7-9 to TRBJ2-2, with D perhaps TRBD2 (5 bases). The V and J ends lost 1 base and 5 bases respectively, with 14 bases between them. This CDR3 spans 16 amino acids. CDR1 is SEHNR, CDR2 FQNEAQ, per germline (reference sequence). In nucleotides, the CDR3 is TGTGCCAGCAGCTTAGTGTCTCCCGGCGGGACCGGGGAGCTGTTTTTT. Its translation: CASSLVSPGGTGELFF.

The chain is built from TRBV7-9 and TRBJ2-1, with unresolved D. The CDR3 is made up of 12 amino acids. CDR1 is SEHNR and CDR2 is FQNEAQ in the germline V gene (reference sequence). V was clipped by 6 bases and J by 6 bases, with 9 bases between them. The chain's CDR3 is CASSVWANEQFF. The CDR3 region has the DNA TGTGCCAGCAGTGTGTGGGCCAATGAGCAGTTCTTC.

This clonotype came up a few times. The chain employs TRBV7-2 and TRBJ1-4, with TRBD1 identical over 8 bases. The CDR3 spans 14 residues. Germline CDR1 reads SGHTA; CDR2 reads FQGNSA. Trimming cost V 5 bases and J 8 bases; bases outside gene matches: 7. CDR3 in amino acids: CASSTDRVREKLFF. As DNA, the CDR3 is TGTGCCAGCAGCACGGACAGGGTGAGGGAAAAACTGTTTTTT.

This clonotype was counted between two and nine times. The chain couples TRBV4-1 to TRBJ1-2; 7 bases agree with TRBD1. With 0 bases clipped from V and 3 bases from J, the junction kept 7 bases outside the gene matches. The germline V gene encodes CDR1 MGHRA and CDR2 YSYEKL. The CDR3 runs to 16 residues. For the CDR3, the DNA is TGCGCCAGCAGCCAAGAGTGGGACAGCAAACACTATGGCTACACCTTC. Translating gives CASSQEWDSKHYGYTF.

This clonotype was counted a few times. The rearrangement uses TRBV6-5 and TRBJ2-7; 8 bases are a match to TRBD1. The CDR3 runs 15 residues. Unmatched junction bases numbered 10, after V lost 3 bases and J lost 6 bases. The germline V gene has CDR1 MNHEY and CDR2 SVGAGI. The CDR3 reads CASSYQRTGIGEQYF. Written as DNA, the CDR3 is TGTGCCAGCAGTTATCAACGGACAGGGATTGGCGAGCAGTACTTC.

As DNA, the CDR3 is TGTGCCAGCAGTTTTAGTTTAGCGCCGCAGTTCTTC. Encoded protein: CASSFSLAPQFF. The chain couples TRBV27 to TRBJ2-1, with D perhaps matching TRBD2 (5 bases). The V end lost 3 bases, the J end lost 12 bases, and 12 bases lay between the germline ends. Germline CDR1 reads MNHEY; CDR2 reads SMNVEV (reference sequence). This CDR3 has 12 residues.

In this sample, this clonotype turned up a few times. This chain uses TRBV6-1 with TRBJ2-3; perhaps TRBD2 as D (6 bases). Per the germline V gene, CDR1 is MNHNS and CDR2 is SASEGT. With 4 bases removed from V and 3 bases from J, the gap between germline ends came to 14 bases. The CDR3 length is 15 residues. CDR3 region: CASSVWRAGTDTQYF. The CDR3 nucleotides read TGTGCCAGCAGTGTGTGGAGGGCGGGGACAGATACGCAGTATTTT.

The CDR3 region is CASSLLAGYSTDTQYF. The CDR3 DNA reads TGTGCCAGCAGCTTGTTAGCGGGGTATAGCACAGATACGCAGTATTTT. This chain joins TRBV7-3 and TRBJ2-3, with 8 bases matching TRBD2. The CDR3 totals 16 residues. J lost 0 bases, V lost 3 bases, and 5 bases had no gene match. Germline CDR1 is SGHTA and CDR2 is FQGTGA.

The V call is TRBV27, the J call TRBJ2-1; the D is unclear. Between the trimmed V and J ends, which lost 5 bases and 7 bases, there was a span of 12 bases. Germline CDR1 and CDR2: MNHEY and SMNVEV (reference sequence). CDR3 length equals 13 residues. The chain's CDR3 is CASSTPPENEQFF. The CDR3 coding sequence is TGTGCCAGCAGTACCCCCCCGGAAAATGAGCAGTTCTTC.

This clonotype has only a few counts. The chain links TRBV3-1 to TRBJ1-1, with a possible D match to TRBD1 (5 bases). Trimming took off 4 bases at V and 0 bases at J, with 21 bases between the two ends. CDR1 is LGHDT, CDR2 YNNKEL, per germline (reference sequence). The CDR3 sequence is 18 residues long. The CDR3 sequence is CASSLQNNRYYMNTEAFF. The CDR3 coding sequence is TGTGCCAGCAGCCTCCAAAACAACAGGTACTACATGAACACTGAAGCTTTCTTT.

This sequence joins TRBV7-9 and TRBJ2-7, with TRBD1 identical over 7 bases. The germline gives CDR1 SEHNR, CDR2 FQNEAQ (reference sequence). The V and J ends lost 5 bases and 2 bases, in that order; junction bases with no gene match: 9. CDR3 size: 15 residues. The CDR3 is CASSTDRATPYEQYF. The CDR3 DNA follows: TGTGCCAGCAGCACCGACAGGGCGACCCCCTACGAGCAGTACTTC.

The rearrangement links TRBV7-9 to TRBJ1-1, with D perhaps matching TRBD1 (6 bases). Trimming pared 5 bases from V and 1 base from J, leaving 20 bases between. This CDR3 has 17 residues. Germline lookup yields CDR1 SEHNR and CDR2 FQNEAQ (reference sequence). The CDR3: CASSPPSGGHGNTEAFF. DNA of the CDR3: TGTGCCAGCAGCCCACCCAGCGGGGGGCACGGGAACACTGAAGCTTTCTTT.

The chain carries TRBV6-2 or TRBV6-3 and TRBJ2-5; TRBD1 agrees at 7 bases. This CDR3 has 14 amino acids. The ends lost 6 bases at V and 3 bases at J; junction bases unmatched: 7. From germline, CDR1 is MNHEY and CDR2 SVGEGT. The CDR3 DNA reads as TGTGCCAGCAGCCAGACAGGGAAAGAAGAGACCCAGTACTTC. This encodes CASSQTGKEETQYF.

This clonotype was observed a few times. This rearrangement joins TRBV5-6 to TRBJ1-3, with TRBD1 as a possible D gene (5 bases). Trimming pared 4 bases from V and 5 bases from J, leaving 13 bases between. The CDR3 loop spans 14 amino acids. CDR1 SGHDT and CDR2 YYEEEE come from the germline V gene. The CDR3 bases are TGTGCCAGCAGCGTTGGGGCGGGGAGAAACACCATATATTTT. Its protein is CASSVGAGRNTIYF.

The chain links TRBV27 to TRBJ1-1; a weak D match, TRBD1 (5 bases). The CDR3 covers 13 residues. V gave up 3 bases and J gave up 4 bases, with 9 bases separating them. The V gene's germline CDR1 is MNHEY and CDR2 SMNVEV (reference sequence). This CDR3 is CASSFGGSTEAFF. CDR3 bases: TGTGCCAGCAGTTTCGGGGGGTCCACTGAAGCTTTCTTT.

This clonotype was detected a few times. The chain uses TRBV5-1 and TRBJ1-3; TRBD1 matches at 9 bases. Trimming took 3 bases from V and 6 from J; bases not matched to a gene: 16. Per the germline V gene, CDR1 is SGHRS and CDR2 is YFSETQ. The CDR3 totals 18 residues. CDR3 DNA sequence: TGCGCCAGCAGCTGGAACACCCCGGGACAGGGCGGGACAAACACCATATATTTT. It yields the protein CASSWNTPGQGGTNTIYF.

This clonotype has only a few counts. The chain carries TRBV4-2 and TRBJ1-1; TRBD1 is a possible D gene (5 bases). This CDR3 is built from 15 residues. Trimming pared 4 bases from V and 1 base from J, leaving 13 bases between. Germline assignment: CDR1 LGHNA and CDR2 YNFKEQ. In DNA, the CDR3 is TGTGCCAGCAGCCGTCAGGGTTCGGGGAACACTGAAGCTTTCTTT. Translation gives CASSRQGSGNTEAFF.

A few counts support this clonotype. The V and J genes are TRBV4-1 and TRBJ2-2; D remains unclear. Trimming cost V 5 bases and J 3 bases, with 4 bases left between them. The germline gives CDR1 MGHRA, CDR2 YSYEKL. CDR3 length: 12 amino acids. The CDR3 DNA is TGCGCCAGCAGCTACTACACCGGGGAGCTGTTTTTT. Encoded protein: CASSYYTGELFF.

The chain has TRBV18 and TRBJ2-7; the D gene is possibly TRBD1 (6 bases). CDR3 length: 11 residues. Trimming removed 6 bases at V and 6 bases at J, with 9 bases between. The V gene's germline CDR1 is KGHSH and CDR2 LQKENI. The CDR3 reads CASSTGPEQYF. The CDR3 DNA sequence: TGTGCCAGCTCTACAGGGCCCGAGCAGTACTTC. The variable domain in full, with the rest retrieved from reference TRBV18 and TRBJ2-7, is NAGVMQNPRHLVRRRGQEARLRCSPMKGHSHVYWYRQLPEEGLKFMVYLQKENIIDESGMPKERFSAEFPKEGPSILRIQQVVRGDSAAYFCASSTGPEQYFGPGTRLTVT.

The chain recombines TRBV20-1 with TRBJ2-3, with 11 bases identical to TRBD2. J was trimmed by 5 bases and V by 8 bases; bases with no gene match: 6. Per germline, CDR1 DFQATT and CDR2 SNEGSKA (reference sequence). The CDR3 covers 13 residues. CDR3 loop: CSHLAGGRDTQYF. The CDR3 DNA sequence: TGCAGTCACCTAGCGGGGGGAAGAGATACGCAGTATTTT.